Detailed here is one T cell receptor (beta chain). Antigen: not known. These data belong to a study of vaccination and CD4 T cells after COVID-19. Treatment noted: approximately 9-day PBMC culture with coronavirus spike peptide pools or control peptides (ViraFEST assay). The Oncomine TCR Beta short-read assay was applied to DNA of cultured CD4+ T cells. TCRdb reanalysed the PCR reads using MiXCR and keeps one entry per CDR3 protein. The repertoire holds under 20,000 distinct CDR3 sequences, with roughly 43% as singletons. This TCR was recovered from a human donor who had recovered from COVID-19. Sequences were derived from CD4+ T cells from blood, cultured in vitro, sampled before SARS-CoV-2 vaccination.

CDR3 protein: CASSQDFGRLGTDTQYF. CDR3 nucleotides: TGTGCCAGCAGCCAAGACTTTGGTAGGTTGGGCACAGATACGCAGTATTTT. The chain joins TRBV3-1 to TRBJ2-3; unclear D gene. The CDR3 has 17 residues. V lost 0 bases and J 1 base, leaving 14 bases between the germline ends. The germline CDR1 and CDR2 sequences are LGHDT and YNNKEL (reference sequence).